A selection of T cell receptor beta chains follows, all from one sample in a study of blood T cell repertoires in COVID-19. Using immunoSEQ multiplex PCR, the repertoire was profiled, and TCRdb retains in-frame clones only, with some absent. The sample records about 200,000 clones, 70% to 90% being singletons. Sequenced sample: peripheral blood. These receptor sequences come from a woman of 80 years or more with acute or convalescent COVID-19. Both conserved end residues are part of each CDR3. The D gene is left open where the match is weak. Rows give clone size only sometimes, using once, few, many, or a class for an expanded clone.

d_call: NA; v_call: TRBV7-7; clone_size: few; j_call: TRBJ2-1; cdr3_aa: CASSPTQSSYNEQFF; cdr3_nt: TGTGCTAGCAGCCCGACTCAGAGCTCCTACAATGAGCAGTTCTTC
d_call: NA; v_call: TRBV18; clone_size: NA; j_call: TRBJ1-5; cdr3_aa: CASSPWGDPYSNQPQHF; cdr3_nt: TGTGCCAGCTCACCTTGGGGGGACCCTTATAGCAATCAGCCCCAGCATTTT
d_call: TRBD2; v_call: TRBV7-3; clone_size: NA; j_call: TRBJ2-1; cdr3_aa: CASSLAGDLSYNEQFF; cdr3_nt: TGTGCCAGCAGCTTAGCGGGGGACCTCTCCTACAATGAGCAGTTCTTC
d_call: TRBD1; v_call: TRBV7-2; clone_size: NA; j_call: TRBJ1-2; cdr3_aa: CASSLWWDSYGYTF; cdr3_nt: TGTGCCAGCAGCTTATGGTGGGACAGCTATGGCTACACCTTC
d_call: NA; v_call: TRBV27; clone_size: NA; j_call: TRBJ1-1; cdr3_aa: CASSDRGSLQAFF; cdr3_nt: TGTGCCAGCAGTGACCGGGGGTCCCTCCAAGCTTTCTTT
d_call: TRBD1; v_call: TRBV6-1; clone_size: NA; j_call: TRBJ1-2; cdr3_aa: CASSENRGGGYTF; cdr3_nt: TGTGCCAGCAGTGAGAACAGGGGAGGAGGCTACACCTTC
d_call: NA; v_call: TRBV27; clone_size: once; j_call: TRBJ2-1; cdr3_aa: CASGPLTYNEQFF; cdr3_nt: TGTGCCAGCGGGCCCCTCACCTACAATGAGCAGTTCTTC
d_call: TRBD2; v_call: TRBV7-7; clone_size: NA; j_call: TRBJ2-1; cdr3_aa: CASSLAGVNNEQFF; cdr3_nt: TGTGCTAGCAGCTTAGCGGGAGTAAACAATGAGCAGTTCTTC
d_call: NA; v_call: TRBV7-2; clone_size: once; j_call: TRBJ2-5; cdr3_aa: CASSLVTGAATQYF; cdr3_nt: TGTGCCAGCAGCTTAGTTACGGGAGCGGCTACCCAGTACTTC
d_call: TRBD2; v_call: TRBV11-2; clone_size: NA; j_call: TRBJ2-2; cdr3_aa: CASSFSGRADTGELFF; cdr3_nt: TGTGCCAGCAGCTTTAGCGGGAGGGCGGACACCGGGGAGCTGTTTTTT
d_call: TRBD1; v_call: TRBV2; clone_size: NA; j_call: TRBJ2-5; cdr3_aa: CASSGDRSLLWETQYF; cdr3_nt: TGTGCCAGCAGTGGGGACAGATCACTGTTGTGGGAGACCCAGTACTTC
d_call: NA; v_call: TRBV6-2/TRBV6-3; clone_size: NA; j_call: TRBJ2-5; cdr3_aa: CASSYSGRGEETQYF; cdr3_nt: TGTGCCAGCAGTTACTCTGGACGGGGAGAAGAGACCCAGTACTTC
d_call: NA; v_call: TRBV2; clone_size: NA; j_call: TRBJ1-1; cdr3_aa: CASSDGGRSVPEAFF; cdr3_nt: TGTGCCAGCAGTGATGGAGGCAGGTCGGTGCCTGAAGCTTTCTTT
d_call: TRBD1; v_call: TRBV5-1; clone_size: NA; j_call: TRBJ1-1; cdr3_aa: CASSLATGTGLRTEAFF; cdr3_nt: TGCGCCAGCAGCTTGGCCACGGGGACAGGGTTACGCACTGAAGCTTTCTTT
d_call: NA; v_call: TRBV29-1; clone_size: few; j_call: TRBJ2-7; cdr3_aa: CSVDGQGYEQYF; cdr3_nt: TGCAGCGTTGATGGCCAGGGCTACGAGCAGTACTTC
d_call: NA; v_call: TRBV3-1/TRBV3-2; clone_size: NA; j_call: TRBJ1-1; cdr3_aa: CASSPGSKNTEAFF; cdr3_nt: TGTGCCAGCAGCCCTGGCTCGAAAAACACTGAAGCTTTCTTT
d_call: NA; v_call: TRBV5-8; clone_size: few; j_call: TRBJ1-3; cdr3_aa: CASSFPTRANTIYF; cdr3_nt: TGTGCCAGCAGCTTCCCCACCCGCGCAAACACCATATATTTT
d_call: TRBD1; v_call: TRBV11-3; clone_size: NA; j_call: TRBJ2-5; cdr3_aa: CASSLGGTGVTETQYF; cdr3_nt: TGTGCCAGCAGCTTAGGGGGGACAGGGGTAACGGAGACCCAGTACTTC
d_call: TRBD1; v_call: TRBV7-9; clone_size: NA; j_call: TRBJ1-1; cdr3_aa: CASSLQGAGTTEAFF; cdr3_nt: TGTGCCAGCAGCTTACAGGGGGCTGGGACCACTGAAGCTTTCTTT
d_call: TRBD2; v_call: TRBV6-2/TRBV6-3; clone_size: many; j_call: TRBJ2-1; cdr3_aa: CASSSSSGRAQMDEQFF; cdr3_nt: TGTGCCAGCAGCTCTTCTAGCGGGAGGGCCCAAATGGATGAGCAGTTCTTC
d_call: NA; v_call: TRBV9; clone_size: once; j_call: TRBJ1-2; cdr3_aa: CASSLDSGSYGYTF; cdr3_nt: TGTGCCAGCAGCCTGGACAGCGGATCCTATGGCTACACCTTC
d_call: NA; v_call: TRBV30; clone_size: NA; j_call: TRBJ1-1; cdr3_aa: CAWSVGVSEAFF; cdr3_nt: TGTGCCTGGAGTGTAGGGGTATCTGAAGCTTTCTTT
d_call: NA; v_call: TRBV28; clone_size: NA; j_call: TRBJ1-1; cdr3_aa: CASSLSSLRVVAFF; cdr3_nt: TGTGCCAGCTCTTTATCGTCCCTTCGGGTGGTAGCTTTCTTT
d_call: TRBD2; v_call: TRBV10-3; clone_size: once; j_call: TRBJ2-5; cdr3_aa: CAISPGLAGETQYF; cdr3_nt: TGTGCCATCAGTCCGGGACTAGCGGGAGAGACCCAGTACTTC
d_call: NA; v_call: TRBV2; clone_size: NA; j_call: TRBJ1-2; cdr3_aa: CASSVDTYGYTF; cdr3_nt: TGTGCCAGCAGTGTGGACACCTATGGCTACACCTTC
d_call: NA; v_call: TRBV12-5; clone_size: NA; j_call: TRBJ2-1; cdr3_aa: CASGLGPQPGEQFF; cdr3_nt: TGTGCTAGTGGTTTGGGGCCCCAGCCAGGGGAGCAGTTCTTC
d_call: NA; v_call: TRBV27; clone_size: NA; j_call: TRBJ2-7; cdr3_aa: CASSLTGGYEQYF; cdr3_nt: TGTGCCAGCAGTTTAACCGGGGGCTACGAGCAGTACTTC
d_call: NA; v_call: TRBV7-8; clone_size: few; j_call: TRBJ2-7; cdr3_aa: CASTPPGFGYEQYF; cdr3_nt: TGTGCCAGCACCCCCCCAGGGTTCGGCTACGAGCAGTACTTC
d_call: NA; v_call: TRBV7-6; clone_size: NA; j_call: TRBJ2-3; cdr3_aa: CASSLTAAHTDTQYF; cdr3_nt: TGTGCCAGCAGCTTGACGGCGGCCCACACAGATACGCAGTATTTT
d_call: TRBD1; v_call: TRBV19; clone_size: NA; j_call: TRBJ1-1; cdr3_aa: CASSAGQMNTEAFF; cdr3_nt: TGTGCCAGTAGCGCGGGACAGATGAACACTGAAGCTTTCTTT
d_call: TRBD1; v_call: TRBV5-6; clone_size: NA; j_call: TRBJ2-3; cdr3_aa: CASSLNAGGRHAPDTQYF; cdr3_nt: TGTGCCAGCAGCTTGAACGCAGGGGGTCGCCACGCCCCGGATACGCAGTATTTT
d_call: NA; v_call: TRBV18; clone_size: NA; j_call: TRBJ1-1; cdr3_aa: CASSPPWQNTEAFF; cdr3_nt: TGTGCCAGCTCACCACCGTGGCAGAACACTGAAGCTTTCTTT
d_call: NA; v_call: TRBV29-1; clone_size: NA; j_call: TRBJ1-5; cdr3_aa: CSVEGGAGWDQPQHF; cdr3_nt: TGCAGCGTTGAAGGTGGGGCAGGGTGGGATCAGCCCCAGCATTTT
d_call: TRBD2; v_call: TRBV5-4; clone_size: NA; j_call: TRBJ2-7; cdr3_aa: CASSSGTSGTSGYEQYF; cdr3_nt: TGTGCCAGCAGCTCCGGGACTAGCGGGACTTCGGGATACGAGCAGTACTTC
d_call: NA; v_call: TRBV4-3; clone_size: NA; j_call: TRBJ1-6; cdr3_aa: CASSQDKAYPGYNSPLHF; cdr3_nt: TGCGCCAGCAGCCAAGATAAGGCATACCCGGGCTATAATTCACCCCTCCACTTT
d_call: TRBD2; v_call: TRBV11-2; clone_size: few; j_call: TRBJ2-3; cdr3_aa: CASSFSIAGGSYTQYF; cdr3_nt: TGTGCCAGCAGCTTCTCGATAGCGGGAGGCTCTTATACGCAGTATTTT
d_call: NA; v_call: TRBV5-1; clone_size: NA; j_call: TRBJ1-2; cdr3_aa: CASRVTADYGYTF; cdr3_nt: TGCGCCAGCAGAGTCACAGCGGACTATGGCTACACCTTC
d_call: TRBD2; v_call: TRBV5-1; clone_size: once; j_call: TRBJ2-5; cdr3_aa: CASSLDSGGLQETQYF; cdr3_nt: TGCGCCAGCAGCTTGGACAGCGGGGGGCTCCAAGAGACCCAGTACTTC
d_call: NA; v_call: TRBV25-1; clone_size: NA; j_call: TRBJ2-7; cdr3_aa: CASSEPVAGHEQYF; cdr3_nt: TGTGCCAGCAGTGAGCCGGTGGCGGGCCACGAGCAGTACTTC
d_call: NA; v_call: TRBV24-1; clone_size: few; j_call: TRBJ2-2; cdr3_aa: CATNEGRGTPGGETGELFF; cdr3_nt: TGTGCCACCAACGAGGGACGGGGGACTCCCGGAGGGGAGACCGGGGAGCTGTTTTTT
d_call: NA; v_call: TRBV5-4; clone_size: NA; j_call: TRBJ1-3; cdr3_aa: CASSAGGSGNTIYF; cdr3_nt: TGTGCCAGCAGCGCCGGGGGCTCTGGAAACACCATATATTTT